This record covers a single T cell receptor beta chain. This clone was counted many times. The antigen it recognizes is unknown. Qualities for individual bases were not recorded, and no much larger clone is one base off. None of the patients had been given any treatment before thyroid surgery. Using T-cell receptor beta sequencing, the researchers looked back retrospectively at clinical samples from patients, gathered between about 2012 and 2018. This specimen belongs to a study of metastatic and nonmetastatic thyroid tumors (dated by TCRdb to the early 2020s). As for the study more broadly: The researchers compared repertoires between peripheral blood samples and tumor or nodule tissue samples from patients with malignant or benign thyroid disease. What the study reported, not specific to this receptor: In both blood and tumor samples, malignant tumors were reported to have significantly higher TCR beta diversity than benign nodules.

The library relied on PCR. Sequencer: Illumina HiSeq 4000. The TCR beta-chain CDR3 region of each patient was profiled by high-throughput sequencing. On the authors' methods: Drawing on CDR3 differences between clinicopathological groups, the researchers built a classifier meant to tell apart patients with distant-metastatic papillary thyroid cancer. The Shannon index was used to measure repertoire diversity, and the Morisita-Horn index was used to measure how similar tumor and blood repertoires were. TCRdb reran the public reads through fastp at Q25 and MiXCR, keeping productive beta chains. TCRdb's processing, not the authors' own work, is the source of the V and J calls. The table for this sample lists tens of thousands of clones; 14% to 15% of them were counted only once. 3.6% of the sample is held by the ten biggest clonotypes. Including cysteine and phenylalanine, the CDR3 has 17 amino acids. The retained sequence is limited to the CDR3, 51 bases, with the frame set at the first base. According to the germline V gene (reference sequence), CDR1 reads SEHNR and CDR2 reads FQNEAQ. V is pruned by 5 bases and J by 5 bases, leaving 10 bases of the junction without a gene match.

This sequence was found in a female donor with papillary thyroid cancer or a benign thyroid nodule (not recorded which). Some clones in this sample may be carry-over from other donors' samples. The V gene is TRBV7-9 and the J gene is TRBJ1-6, with 9 junctional bases fitting TRBD1. The sequencing input was blood. The CDR3 protein is CASSPTGGAIDNSPLHF. The nucleotide sequence is given as TGTGCCAGCAGCCCAACAGGGGGCGCGATAGATAATTCACCCCTCCACTTT.